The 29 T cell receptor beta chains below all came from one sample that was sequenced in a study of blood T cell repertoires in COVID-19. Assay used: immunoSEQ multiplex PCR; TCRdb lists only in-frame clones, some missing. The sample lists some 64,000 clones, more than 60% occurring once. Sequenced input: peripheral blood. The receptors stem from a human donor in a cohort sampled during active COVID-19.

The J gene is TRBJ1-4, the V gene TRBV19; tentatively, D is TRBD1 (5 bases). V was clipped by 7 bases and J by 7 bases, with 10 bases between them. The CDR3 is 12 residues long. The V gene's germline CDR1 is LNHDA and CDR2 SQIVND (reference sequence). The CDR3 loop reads CASTNRGEKLFF. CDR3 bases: TGTGCCAGTACCAATAGGGGTGAAAAACTGTTTTTT.

Written as DNA, the CDR3 is TGCGCCAGCAGCCAAGCAGGGTACCCTGGCTACACCTTC. Translating gives CASSQAGYPGYTF. The V and J genes are TRBV4-1 and TRBJ1-2; perhaps TRBD1 as D (5 bases). The CDR3 length is 13 residues. V gave up 1 base and J gave up 7 bases, with 10 bases separating them. CDR1 MGHRA and CDR2 YSYEKL come from the germline V gene.

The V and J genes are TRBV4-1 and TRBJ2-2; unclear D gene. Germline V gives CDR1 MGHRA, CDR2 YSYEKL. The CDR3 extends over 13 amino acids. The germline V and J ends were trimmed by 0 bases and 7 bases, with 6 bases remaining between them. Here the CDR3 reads CASSQEPGGELFF. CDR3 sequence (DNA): TGCGCCAGCAGCCAAGAGCCGGGCGGGGAGCTGTTTTTT.

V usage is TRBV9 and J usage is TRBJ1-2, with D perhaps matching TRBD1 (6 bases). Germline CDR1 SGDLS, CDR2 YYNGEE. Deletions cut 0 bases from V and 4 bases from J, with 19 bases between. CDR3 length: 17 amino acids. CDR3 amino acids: CASSVGSRAGAVYGYTF. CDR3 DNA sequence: TGTGCCAGCAGCGTAGGGTCTAGGGCAGGGGCTGTCTATGGCTACACCTTC.

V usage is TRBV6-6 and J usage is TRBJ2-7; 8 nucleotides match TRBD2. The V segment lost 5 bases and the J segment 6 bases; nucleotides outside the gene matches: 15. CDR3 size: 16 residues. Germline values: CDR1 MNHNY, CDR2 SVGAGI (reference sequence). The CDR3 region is CASSATSSRAGGEQYF. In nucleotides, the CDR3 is TGTGCCAGCAGTGCCACCTCATCCAGGGCGGGGGGCGAGCAGTACTTC.

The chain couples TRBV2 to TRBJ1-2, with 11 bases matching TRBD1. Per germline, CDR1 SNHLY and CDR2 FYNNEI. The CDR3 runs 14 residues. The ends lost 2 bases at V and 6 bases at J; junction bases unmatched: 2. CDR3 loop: CASSESDRGHGYTF. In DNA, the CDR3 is TGTGCCAGCAGTGAATCGGACAGGGGGCATGGCTACACCTTC.

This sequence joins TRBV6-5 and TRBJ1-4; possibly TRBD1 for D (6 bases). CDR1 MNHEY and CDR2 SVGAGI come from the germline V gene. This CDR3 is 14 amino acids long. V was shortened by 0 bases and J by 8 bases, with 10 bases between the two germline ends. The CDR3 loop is CASSYSQGNEKLFF. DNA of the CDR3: TGTGCCAGCAGTTACTCGCAGGGGAACGAAAAACTGTTTTTT.

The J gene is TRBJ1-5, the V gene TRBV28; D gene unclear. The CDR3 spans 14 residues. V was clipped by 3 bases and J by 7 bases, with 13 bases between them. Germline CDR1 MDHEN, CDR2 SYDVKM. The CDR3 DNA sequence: TGTGCCAGCAGTTTGTCTGGCCCGGGGCAGCCCCAGCATTTT. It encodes CASSLSGPGQPQHF.

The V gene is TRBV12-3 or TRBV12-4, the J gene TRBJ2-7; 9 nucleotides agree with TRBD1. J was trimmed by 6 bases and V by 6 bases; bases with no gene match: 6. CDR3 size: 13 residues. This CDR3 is CASRGQGFGEQYF. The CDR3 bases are TGTGCCAGCAGGGGACAGGGCTTTGGCGAGCAGTACTTC.

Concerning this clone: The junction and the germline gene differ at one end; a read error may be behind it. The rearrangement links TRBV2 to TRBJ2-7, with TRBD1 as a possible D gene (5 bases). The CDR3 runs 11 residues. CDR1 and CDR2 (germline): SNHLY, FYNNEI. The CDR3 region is CASSDLGREFF. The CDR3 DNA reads TGTGCCAGCAGTGATCTTGGCAGGGAATTCTTC.

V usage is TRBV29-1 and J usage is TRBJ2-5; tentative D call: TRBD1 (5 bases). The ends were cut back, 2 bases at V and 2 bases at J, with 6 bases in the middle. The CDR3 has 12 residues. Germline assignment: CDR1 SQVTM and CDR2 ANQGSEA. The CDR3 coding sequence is TGCAGCGTTGAATCAGGGCAAGAGACCCAGTACTTC. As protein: CSVESGQETQYF.

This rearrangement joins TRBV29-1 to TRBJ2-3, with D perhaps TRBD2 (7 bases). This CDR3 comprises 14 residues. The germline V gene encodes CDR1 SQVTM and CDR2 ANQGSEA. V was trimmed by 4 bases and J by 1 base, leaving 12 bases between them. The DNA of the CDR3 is TGCAGCGTTGGAGGGGGGAGGGGCACAGATACGCAGTATTTT. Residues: CSVGGGRGTDTQYF.

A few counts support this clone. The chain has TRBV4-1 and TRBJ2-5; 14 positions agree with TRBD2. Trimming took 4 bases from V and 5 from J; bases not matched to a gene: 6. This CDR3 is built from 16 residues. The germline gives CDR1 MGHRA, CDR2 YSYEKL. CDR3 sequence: CASSLRLAGGMETQYF. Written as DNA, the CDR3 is TGCGCCAGCAGCCTCCGACTAGCGGGGGGGATGGAGACCCAGTACTTC.

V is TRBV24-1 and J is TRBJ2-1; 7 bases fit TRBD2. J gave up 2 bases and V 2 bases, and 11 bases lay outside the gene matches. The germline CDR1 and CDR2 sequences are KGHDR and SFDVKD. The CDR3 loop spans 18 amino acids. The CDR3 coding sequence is TGTGCCACCAGTGATTACCGACCCGGGGGGATGGCCTACAATGAGCAGTTCTTC. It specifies CATSDYRPGGMAYNEQFF.

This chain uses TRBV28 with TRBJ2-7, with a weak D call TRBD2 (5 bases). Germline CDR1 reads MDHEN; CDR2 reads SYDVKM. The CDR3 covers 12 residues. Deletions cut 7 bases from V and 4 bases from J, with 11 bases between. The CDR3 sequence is CASNTRGYEQYF. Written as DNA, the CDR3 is TGTGCCAGCAATACCAGAGGGTACGAGCAGTACTTC.

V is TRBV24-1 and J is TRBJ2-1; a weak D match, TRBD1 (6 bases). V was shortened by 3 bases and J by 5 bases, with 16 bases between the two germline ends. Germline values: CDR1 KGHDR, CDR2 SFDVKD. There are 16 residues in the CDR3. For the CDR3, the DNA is TGTGCCACCAGTGATCCAGTTAGGGGGAAGGACAATGAGCAGTTCTTC. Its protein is CATSDPVRGKDNEQFF.

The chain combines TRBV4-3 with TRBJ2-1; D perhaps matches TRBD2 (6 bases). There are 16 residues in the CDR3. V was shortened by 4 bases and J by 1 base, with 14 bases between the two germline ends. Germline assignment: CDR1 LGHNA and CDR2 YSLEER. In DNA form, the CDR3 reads TGCGCCAGCAGCCGGGACCCGGGGAGGTCCTACAATGAGCAGTTCTTC. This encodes CASSRDPGRSYNEQFF.

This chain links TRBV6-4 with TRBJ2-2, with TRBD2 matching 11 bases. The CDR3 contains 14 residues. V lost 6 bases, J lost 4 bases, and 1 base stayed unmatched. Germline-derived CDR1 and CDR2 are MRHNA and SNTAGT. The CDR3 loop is CASRLAGVTGELFF. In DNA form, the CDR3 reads TGTGCCAGCAGACTAGCGGGGGTCACCGGGGAGCTGTTTTTT.

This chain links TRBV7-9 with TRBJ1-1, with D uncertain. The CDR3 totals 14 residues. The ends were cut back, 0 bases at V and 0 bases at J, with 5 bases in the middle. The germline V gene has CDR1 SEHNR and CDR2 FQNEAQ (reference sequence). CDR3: CASSLAQVNTEAFF. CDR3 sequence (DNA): TGTGCCAGCAGCTTAGCCCAGGTGAACACTGAAGCTTTCTTT.

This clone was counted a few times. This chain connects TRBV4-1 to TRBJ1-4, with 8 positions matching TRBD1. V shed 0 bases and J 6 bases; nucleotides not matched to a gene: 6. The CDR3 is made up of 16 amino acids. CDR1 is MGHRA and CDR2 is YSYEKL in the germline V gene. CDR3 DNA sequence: TGCGCCAGCAGCCAAGAAGCTGGGACAGGCTATGAAAAACTGTTTTTT. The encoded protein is CASSQEAGTGYEKLFF.

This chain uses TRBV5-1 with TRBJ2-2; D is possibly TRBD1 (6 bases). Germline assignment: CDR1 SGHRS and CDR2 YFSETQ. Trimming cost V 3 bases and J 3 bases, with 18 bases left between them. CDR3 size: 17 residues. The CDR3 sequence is CASSSSLGGRDTGELFF. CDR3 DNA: TGCGCCAGCAGCTCGTCACTAGGGGGAAGGGACACCGGGGAGCTGTTTTTT.

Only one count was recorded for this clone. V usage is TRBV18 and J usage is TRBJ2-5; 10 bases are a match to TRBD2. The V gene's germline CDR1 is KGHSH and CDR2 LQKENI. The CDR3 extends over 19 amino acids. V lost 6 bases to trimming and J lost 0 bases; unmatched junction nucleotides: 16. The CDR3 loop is CASSPLAGDTISYQETQYF. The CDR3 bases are TGTGCCAGCTCCCCCCTAGCGGGAGATACGATATCGTACCAAGAGACCCAGTACTTC.

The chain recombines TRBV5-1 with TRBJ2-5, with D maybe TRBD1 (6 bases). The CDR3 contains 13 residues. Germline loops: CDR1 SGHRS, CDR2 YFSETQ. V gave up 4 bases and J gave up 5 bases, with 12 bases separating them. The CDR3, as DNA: TGCGCCAGCAGCGGTACAGGGCCGGAGACCCAGTACTTC. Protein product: CASSGTGPETQYF.

The CDR3 DNA sequence: TGTGCCAGCAGCCCTAGCGGGGCGAATGAGCAGTTCTTC. Amino acid sequence: CASSPSGANEQFF. The chain has TRBV6-2 or TRBV6-3 and TRBJ2-1; 9 nucleotides line up with TRBD2. Germline V gene sequence: CDR1 MNHEY, CDR2 SVGEGT. V lost 6 bases to trimming and J lost 7 bases; unmatched junction nucleotides: 4. CDR3 length equals 13 residues.

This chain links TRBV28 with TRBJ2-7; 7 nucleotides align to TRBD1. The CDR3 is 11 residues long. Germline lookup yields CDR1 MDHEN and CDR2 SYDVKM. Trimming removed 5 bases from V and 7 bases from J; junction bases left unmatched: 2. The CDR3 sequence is CASSVRGEQYF. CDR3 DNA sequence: TGTGCCAGCAGTGTCAGGGGGGAGCAGTACTTC.

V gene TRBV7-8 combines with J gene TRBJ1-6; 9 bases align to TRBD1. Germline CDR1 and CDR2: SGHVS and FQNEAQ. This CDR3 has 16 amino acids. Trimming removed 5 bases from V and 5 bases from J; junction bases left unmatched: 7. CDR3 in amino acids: CASSAQNRGHNSPLHF. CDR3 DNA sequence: TGTGCCAGCAGCGCGCAAAACAGGGGGCATAATTCACCCCTCCACTTT.

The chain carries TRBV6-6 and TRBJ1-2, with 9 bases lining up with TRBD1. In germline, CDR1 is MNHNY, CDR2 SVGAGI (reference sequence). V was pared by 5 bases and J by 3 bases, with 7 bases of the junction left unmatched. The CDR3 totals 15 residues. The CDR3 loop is CASSKQGALYYGYTF. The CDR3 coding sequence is TGTGCCAGCAGTAAACAGGGGGCGTTGTACTATGGCTACACCTTC.

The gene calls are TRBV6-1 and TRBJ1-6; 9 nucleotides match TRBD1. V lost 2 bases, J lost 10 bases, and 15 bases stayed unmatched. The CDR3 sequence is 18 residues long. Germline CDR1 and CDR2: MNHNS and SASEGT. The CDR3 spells CASSETGQGPTRGSPLHF. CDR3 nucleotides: TGTGCCAGCAGTGAAACGGGACAGGGACCCACACGAGGATCACCCCTCCACTTT.

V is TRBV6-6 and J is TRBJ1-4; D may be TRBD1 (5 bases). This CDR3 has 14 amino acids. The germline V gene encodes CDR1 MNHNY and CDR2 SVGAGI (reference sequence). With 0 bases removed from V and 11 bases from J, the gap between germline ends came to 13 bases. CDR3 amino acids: CASSYSFREGKLFF. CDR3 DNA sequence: TGTGCCAGCAGTTACTCGTTCAGGGAAGGGAAACTGTTTTTT.